This TCR beta chain appears in the sequencing data of a study of blood T cell repertoires in COVID-19. Using immunoSEQ multiplex PCR, the repertoire was profiled, and TCRdb retains in-frame clones only, with some absent. This table has some 130,000 clones, about 72% appearing once. V lost 2 bases and J 11 bases, leaving 13 bases between the germline ends. The CDR3 runs 13 residues. CDR1 MNHEY and CDR2 SVGEGT come from the germline V gene. Sequenced sample: peripheral blood. This TCR was recovered from a woman between 70 and 85 years old with acute or convalescent COVID-19. The chain carries TRBV6-2 or TRBV6-3 and TRBJ2-1, with D possibly TRBD2 on 5 matching bases. The CDR3 coding sequence is TGTGCCAGCAGTTACACCACGGACTTACAGCAGTTCTTC. Translation: CASSYTTDLQQFF.